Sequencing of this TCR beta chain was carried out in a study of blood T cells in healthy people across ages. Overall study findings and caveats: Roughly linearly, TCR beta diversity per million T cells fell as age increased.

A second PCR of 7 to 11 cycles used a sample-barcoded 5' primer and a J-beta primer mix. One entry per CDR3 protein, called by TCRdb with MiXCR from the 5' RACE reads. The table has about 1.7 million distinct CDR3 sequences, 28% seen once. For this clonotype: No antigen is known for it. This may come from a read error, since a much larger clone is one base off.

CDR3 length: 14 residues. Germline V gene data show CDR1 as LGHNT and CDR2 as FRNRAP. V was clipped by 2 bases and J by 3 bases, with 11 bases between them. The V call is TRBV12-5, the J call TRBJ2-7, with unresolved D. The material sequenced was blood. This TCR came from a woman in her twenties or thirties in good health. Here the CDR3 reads CASGLRRFDYEQYF. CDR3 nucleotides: TGTGCTAGTGGTTTGAGGCGGTTCGACTACGAGCAGTACTTC.